These 20 T cell receptor beta chains were sequenced from one sample in a study of blood T cell repertoires in COVID-19. Some clones are missing from TCRdb's copy, which holds only in-frame ones; the method was immunoSEQ multiplex PCR. This sample has around 180,000 clones, with approximately 82% found just once. Sequencing was carried out using peripheral blood. Receptor source: a woman of 80 years or more with active or convalescent COVID-19.

The V gene is TRBV2, the J gene TRBJ1-1; no firm D call. The CDR3 covers 11 residues. Germline CDR1 is SNHLY and CDR2 is FYNNEI. The V end lost 7 bases, the J end lost 2 bases, and 5 bases lay between the germline ends. The CDR3, as DNA: TGTGCCAGCACCGTCAACACTGAAGCTTTCTTT. Translating gives CASTVNTEAFF.

This clone occurred a few times. This chain uses TRBV7-3 with TRBJ2-1, with a tentative D call TRBD2 (5 bases). V lost 4 bases, J lost 7 bases, and 8 bases lay in between. Germline CDR1 is SGHTA and CDR2 is FQGTGA. The CDR3 sequence is 12 residues long. The CDR3 DNA is TGTGCCAGCAGCTCCTCGGGGAATGAGCAGTTCTTC. Encoded protein: CASSSSGNEQFF.

The genes are TRBV18 and TRBJ2-2; the D gene is possibly TRBD1 (5 bases). V shed 2 bases and J shed 5 bases, with 9 bases lying between them. The germline V gene has CDR1 KGHSH and CDR2 LQKENI. The CDR3 sequence is 14 residues long. Here the CDR3 reads CASSPVRQTGELFF. The CDR3, as DNA: TGTGCCAGCTCACCAGTAAGACAGACCGGGGAGCTGTTTTTT.

The rearrangement links TRBV7-9 to TRBJ2-7; D is uncertain. Trimming shortened V by 1 base and J by 6 bases, and 10 bases separated the two germline ends. This CDR3 is built from 13 residues. Germline V CDR1 and CDR2: SEHNR, FQNEAQ (reference sequence). In DNA form, the CDR3 reads TGTGCCAGCAGCTTAGTAAGCCCGAGCGAGCAGTACTTC. It encodes CASSLVSPSEQYF.

The chain recombines TRBV9 with TRBJ2-2; D unclear. Germline V gene sequence: CDR1 SGDLS, CDR2 YYNGEE. V was trimmed by 2 bases and J by 0 bases, leaving 11 bases between them. The CDR3 length is 16 residues. The CDR3 sequence is CASSVGSSPNTGELFF. In DNA form, the CDR3 reads TGTGCCAGCAGCGTTGGTTCGAGTCCGAACACCGGGGAGCTGTTTTTT.

CDR3 coding DNA: TGTGCCAGCAGTGGACTATACAATGAGCAGTTCTTC. Residues: CASSGLYNEQFF. The rearrangement links TRBV12-3 or TRBV12-4 to TRBJ2-1, with D possibly matching TRBD2 (6 bases). CDR3 length: 12 residues. Trimming took off 5 bases at V and 4 bases at J, with 6 bases between the two ends.

The V call is TRBV9, the J call TRBJ1-1, with D maybe TRBD1 (6 bases). Germline CDR1 and CDR2: SGDLS and YYNGEE. Trimming removed 5 bases from V and 3 bases from J, with 14 bases in between. The CDR3 is 14 amino acids. The CDR3 loop is CASREGGSDTEAFF. CDR3 sequence (DNA): TGTGCCAGCAGAGAGGGGGGGTCGGACACTGAAGCTTTCTTT.

This CDR3 is CASSGSTASEQYF. The DNA of the CDR3 is TGTGCCAGCAGCGGAAGTACCGCTAGCGAGCAGTACTTC. The chain combines TRBV9 with TRBJ2-7; D not certain. Looked up from germline, CDR1 is SGDLS and CDR2 is YYNGEE. The V gene lost 3 bases and the J gene lost 6 bases, with 13 bases spanning the gap. The CDR3 extends over 13 amino acids.

The chain carries TRBV10-2 and TRBJ2-1, with D possibly being TRBD2 (5 bases). The CDR3 totals 13 residues. CDR1 and CDR2 (germline): WSHSY, SAAADI. Trimming left V 6 bases short and J 0 bases short, with 6 bases between. The CDR3 DNA reads TGCGCCAGCAGGGACTCCTCCTACAATGAGCAGTTCTTC. Residues: CASRDSSYNEQFF.

This chain links TRBV27 with TRBJ2-7, with a weak D call TRBD2 (6 bases). Germline V gene lookup returns CDR1 MNHEY and CDR2 SMNVEV (reference sequence). The CDR3 sequence is 14 residues long. The V end was cut by 10 bases, the J end by 3 bases, with 19 bases between. The CDR3 DNA reads TGTGCCACTTCGGGGGTCCCAGGGCGCTACGAGCAGTACTTC. Protein: CATSGVPGRYEQYF.

The chain links TRBV30 to TRBJ2-4; 13 bases agree with TRBD2. The CDR3 consists of 14 residues. With 0 bases clipped from V and 13 bases from J, the junction kept 6 bases outside the gene matches. Germline lookup yields CDR1 GTSNPN and CDR2 SVGIG (reference sequence). CDR3 sequence reads: CAWSVQLAGGFQYF. CDR3 in DNA: TGTGCCTGGAGTGTACAACTAGCGGGAGGGTTCCAGTACTTC.

This clone has just a few counts. The rearrangement joins TRBV15 to TRBJ1-2; D is uncertain. Germline values: CDR1 LNHNV, CDR2 YYDKDF (reference sequence). The CDR3 consists of 16 residues. Trimming left V 1 base short and J 7 bases short, with 19 bases between. In DNA form, the CDR3 reads TGTGCCACCAGCAGAGTCACTTGGACTTCCACGGGTGGCTACACCTTC. Its translation: CATSRVTWTSTGGYTF.

The V call is TRBV5-4, the J call TRBJ2-3; 7 bases are shared with TRBD2. V shed 3 bases and J 0 bases; nucleotides not matched to a gene: 1. This CDR3 region has 14 residues. CDR1 SGHNT and CDR2 YYREEE come from the germline V gene (reference sequence). The CDR3 region is CASSSSGSTDTQYF. The CDR3 DNA follows: TGTGCCAGCAGCTCTAGCGGAAGCACAGATACGCAGTATTTT.

This rearrangement joins TRBV9 to TRBJ1-6; no firm D call. This CDR3 has 15 residues. The V gene lost 0 bases and the J gene lost 5 bases, with 9 bases spanning the gap. Per the germline V gene, CDR1 is SGDLS and CDR2 is YYNGEE. The chain's CDR3 is CASSVASGNNSPLHF. The CDR3 nucleotides read TGTGCCAGCAGCGTAGCGTCGGGGAATAATTCACCCCTCCACTTT.

This sequence joins TRBV11-2 and TRBJ2-5; 8 bases fit TRBD2. Germline-derived CDR1 and CDR2 are SGHAT and FQNNGV. J lost 1 base, V lost 4 bases, and 2 bases had no gene match. CDR3 length equals 14 residues. The CDR3 loop is CASSSTSVQETQYF. The CDR3 DNA sequence: TGTGCCAGCAGCTCGACTAGCGTCCAAGAGACCCAGTACTTC.

The chain employs TRBV27 and TRBJ2-1; 8 bases agree with TRBD1. Trimming took 7 bases from V and 2 from J; bases not matched to a gene: 7. Germline V gives CDR1 MNHEY, CDR2 SMNVEV (reference sequence). CDR3 length: 15 amino acids. CDR3 in DNA: TGTGCCAGCATCCCAAGGGGACAGGCCTACAATGAGCAGTTCTTC. Amino acid sequence: CASIPRGQAYNEQFF.

The rearrangement uses TRBV5-1 and TRBJ2-3; 7 bases are shared with TRBD1. J lost 4 bases, V lost 4 bases, and 3 bases had no gene match. Germline CDR1 SGHRS, CDR2 YFSETQ. CDR3 length equals 13 residues. CDR3 residues: CASSGGQSDTQYF. The CDR3 nucleotides are TGCGCCAGCAGCGGGGGACAGTCAGATACGCAGTATTTT.

The rearrangement links TRBV27 to TRBJ2-7, with 10 bases identical to TRBD1. The CDR3 contains 14 residues. Germline CDR1 and CDR2: MNHEY and SMNVEV (reference sequence). The ends lost 9 bases at V and 6 bases at J; junction bases unmatched: 11. CDR3: CASRPGTGAFEQYF. CDR3 sequence (DNA): TGTGCCAGTCGACCCGGGACAGGGGCGTTCGAGCAGTACTTC.

A remark on this clone: Additional DNA sequences in this sample encode the identical CDR3. V gene TRBV28 combines with J gene TRBJ1-2, with a possible D match to TRBD1 (5 bases). V lost 6 bases, J lost 5 bases, and 16 bases lay in between. CDR1 is MDHEN and CDR2 is SYDVKM in the germline V gene. The CDR3 length is 14 residues. CDR3 protein: CASSPGTAPYGYTF. CDR3 nucleotide sequence: TGTGCCAGCAGCCCTGGGACTGCACCATATGGCTACACCTTC.

This chain joins TRBV30 and TRBJ1-2; no definite D call. CDR1 and CDR2 (germline): GTSNPN, SVGIG (reference sequence). The ends were cut back, 0 bases at V and 3 bases at J, with 11 bases in the middle. The CDR3 loop spans 14 amino acids. The CDR3 DNA reads as TGTGCCTGGAGTGTATTTCCGTCCTACTATGGCTACACCTTC. Its protein is CAWSVFPSYYGYTF.